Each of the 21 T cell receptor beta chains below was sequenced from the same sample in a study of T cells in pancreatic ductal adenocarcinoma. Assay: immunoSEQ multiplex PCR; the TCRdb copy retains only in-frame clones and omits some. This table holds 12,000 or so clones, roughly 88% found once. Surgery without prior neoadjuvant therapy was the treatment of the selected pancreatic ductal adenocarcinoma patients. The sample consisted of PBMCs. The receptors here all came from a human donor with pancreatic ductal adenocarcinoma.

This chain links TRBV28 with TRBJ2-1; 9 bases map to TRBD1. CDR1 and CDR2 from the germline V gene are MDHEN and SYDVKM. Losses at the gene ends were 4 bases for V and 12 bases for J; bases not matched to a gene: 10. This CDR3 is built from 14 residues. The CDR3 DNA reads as TGTGCCAGCAGTTCGCCGGGACAGGGCCTTACGCAGTTCTTC. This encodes CASSSPGQGLTQFF.

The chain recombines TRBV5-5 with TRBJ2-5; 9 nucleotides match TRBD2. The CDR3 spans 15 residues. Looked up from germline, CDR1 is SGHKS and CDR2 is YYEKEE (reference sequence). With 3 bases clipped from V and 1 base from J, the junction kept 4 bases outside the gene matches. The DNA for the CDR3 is TGTGCCAGCAGCTGGGGGACTAGCCTCCAAGAGACCCAGTACTTC. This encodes CASSWGTSLQETQYF.

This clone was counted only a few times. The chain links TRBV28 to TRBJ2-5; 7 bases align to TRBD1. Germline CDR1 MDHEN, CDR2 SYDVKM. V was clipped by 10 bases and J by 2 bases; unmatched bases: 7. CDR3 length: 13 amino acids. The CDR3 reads CAIHRGPQETQYF. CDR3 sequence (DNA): TGTGCCATCCACAGGGGTCCACAAGAGACCCAGTACTTC. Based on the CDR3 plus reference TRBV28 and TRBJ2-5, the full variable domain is DVKVTQSSRYLVKRTGEKVFLECVQDMDHENMFWYRQDPGLGLRLIYFSYDVKMKEKGDIPEGYSVSREKKERFSLILESASTNQTSMYLCAIHRGPQETQYFGPGTRLLVL.

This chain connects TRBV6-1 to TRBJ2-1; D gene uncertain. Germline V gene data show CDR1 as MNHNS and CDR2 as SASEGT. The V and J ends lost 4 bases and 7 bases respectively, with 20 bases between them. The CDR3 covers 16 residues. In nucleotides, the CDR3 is TGTGCCAGCAGTGCCCTTTCTACCCGATTTGGGAATGAGCAGTTCTTC. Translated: CASSALSTRFGNEQFF.

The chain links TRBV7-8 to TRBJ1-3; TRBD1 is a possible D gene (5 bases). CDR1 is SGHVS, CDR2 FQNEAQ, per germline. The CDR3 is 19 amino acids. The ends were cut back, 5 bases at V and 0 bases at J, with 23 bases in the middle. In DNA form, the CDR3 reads TGTGCCAGCAGCGCCGATCGCGGGGGAGGGAGGACCTCTGGAAACACCATATATTTT. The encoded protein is CASSADRGGGRTSGNTIYF.

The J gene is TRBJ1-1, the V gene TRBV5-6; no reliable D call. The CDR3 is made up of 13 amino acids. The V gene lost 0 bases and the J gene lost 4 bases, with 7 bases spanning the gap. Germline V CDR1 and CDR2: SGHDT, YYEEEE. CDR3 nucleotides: TGTGCCAGCAGCTTGGGGGGTGGCACTGAAGCTTTCTTT. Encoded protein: CASSLGGGTEAFF.

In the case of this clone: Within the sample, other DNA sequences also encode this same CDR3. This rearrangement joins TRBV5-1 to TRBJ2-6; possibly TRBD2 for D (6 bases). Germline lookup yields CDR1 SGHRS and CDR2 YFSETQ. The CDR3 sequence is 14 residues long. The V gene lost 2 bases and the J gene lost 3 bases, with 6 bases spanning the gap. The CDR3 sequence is CASSFGSGANVLTF. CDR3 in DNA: TGCGCCAGCAGCTTCGGGAGTGGGGCCAACGTCCTGACTTTC.

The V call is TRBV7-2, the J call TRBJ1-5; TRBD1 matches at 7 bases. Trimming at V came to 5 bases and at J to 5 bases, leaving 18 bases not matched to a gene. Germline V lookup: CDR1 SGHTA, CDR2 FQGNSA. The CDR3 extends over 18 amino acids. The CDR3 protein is CASSRLGRQGGGYQPQHF. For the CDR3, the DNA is TGTGCCAGCAGCCGCTTAGGGAGACAGGGAGGAGGCTATCAGCCCCAGCATTTT.

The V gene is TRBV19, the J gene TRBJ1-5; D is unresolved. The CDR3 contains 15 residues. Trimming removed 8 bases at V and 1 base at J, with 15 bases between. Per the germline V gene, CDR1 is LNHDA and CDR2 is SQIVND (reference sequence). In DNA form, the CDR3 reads TGTGCCAGTTTAGAGGCAGGTAAAAGCAATCAGCCCCAGCATTTT. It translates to CASLEAGKSNQPQHF.

CDR3 in amino acids: CASSIMGYNQPQHF. CDR3 nucleotide sequence: TGTGCCAGTAGTATAATGGGATACAATCAGCCCCAGCATTTT. The chain recombines TRBV19 with TRBJ1-5; D gene unclear. Trimming shortened V by 2 bases and J by 3 bases, and 8 bases separated the two germline ends. This CDR3 comprises 14 residues. The germline gives CDR1 LNHDA, CDR2 SQIVND (reference sequence).

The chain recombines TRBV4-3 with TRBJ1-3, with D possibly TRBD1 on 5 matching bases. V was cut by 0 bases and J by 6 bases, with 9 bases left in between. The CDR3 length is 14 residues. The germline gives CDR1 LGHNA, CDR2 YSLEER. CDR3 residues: CASSQDQGANTIYF. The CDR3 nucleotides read TGCGCCAGCAGCCAAGACCAGGGCGCAAACACCATATATTTT.

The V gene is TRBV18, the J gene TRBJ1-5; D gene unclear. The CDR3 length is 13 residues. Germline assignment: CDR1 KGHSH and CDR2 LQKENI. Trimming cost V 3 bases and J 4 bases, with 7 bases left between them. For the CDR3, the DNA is TGTGCCAGCTCACCGGCGGAGAATCAGCCCCAGCATTTT. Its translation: CASSPAENQPQHF.

CDR3 coding DNA: TGTGCCAGCAGCTCCTCGAACGAAGGTGAGCAGTTCTTC. Its protein is CASSSSNEGEQFF. This sequence joins TRBV5-6 and TRBJ2-1, with D unclear. CDR3 length: 13 amino acids. CDR1 and CDR2 from the germline V gene are SGHDT and YYEEEE. V lost 3 bases, J lost 9 bases, and 13 bases lay in between.

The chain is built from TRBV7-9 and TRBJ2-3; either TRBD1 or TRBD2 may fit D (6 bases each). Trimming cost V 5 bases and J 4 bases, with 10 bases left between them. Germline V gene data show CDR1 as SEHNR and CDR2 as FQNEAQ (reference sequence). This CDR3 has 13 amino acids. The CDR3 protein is CASSPRGPDTQYF. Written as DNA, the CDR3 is TGTGCCAGCAGCCCACGGGGGCCAGATACGCAGTATTTT. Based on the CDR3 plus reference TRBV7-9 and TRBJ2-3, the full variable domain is DTGVSQNPRHKITKRGQNVTFRCDPISEHNRLYWYRQTLGQGPEFLTYFQNEAQLEKSRLLSDRFSAERPKGSFSTLEIQRTEQGDSAMYLCASSPRGPDTQYFGPGTRLTVL.

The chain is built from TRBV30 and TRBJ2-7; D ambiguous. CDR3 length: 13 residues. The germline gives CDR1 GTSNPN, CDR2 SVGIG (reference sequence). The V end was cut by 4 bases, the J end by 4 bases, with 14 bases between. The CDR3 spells CAWTPGRPYEQYF. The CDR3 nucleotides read TGTGCCTGGACCCCAGGTCGACCTTACGAGCAGTACTTC.

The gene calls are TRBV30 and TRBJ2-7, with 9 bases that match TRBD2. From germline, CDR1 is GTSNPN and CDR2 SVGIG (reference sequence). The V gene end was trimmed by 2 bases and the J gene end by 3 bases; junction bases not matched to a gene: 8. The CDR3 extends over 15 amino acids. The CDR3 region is CAWSPVFSGSYEQYF. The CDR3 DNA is TGTGCCTGGAGTCCGGTCTTTAGCGGGAGCTACGAGCAGTACTTC.

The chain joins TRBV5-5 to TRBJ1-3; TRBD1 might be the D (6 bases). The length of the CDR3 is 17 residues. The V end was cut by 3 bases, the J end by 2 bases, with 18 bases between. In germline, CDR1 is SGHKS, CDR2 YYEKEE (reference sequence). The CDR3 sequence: CASSWATGWTAGNTIYF. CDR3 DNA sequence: TGTGCCAGCAGCTGGGCTACCGGATGGACAGCTGGAAACACCATATATTTT.

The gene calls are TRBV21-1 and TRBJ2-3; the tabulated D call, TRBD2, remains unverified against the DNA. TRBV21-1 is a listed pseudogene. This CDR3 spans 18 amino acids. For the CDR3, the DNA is TGTGCCAGCAGCAAAGCCCTCGAGGAGGGTGTGCCCACAGATACGCAGTATTTT. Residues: CASSKALEEGVPTDTQYF.

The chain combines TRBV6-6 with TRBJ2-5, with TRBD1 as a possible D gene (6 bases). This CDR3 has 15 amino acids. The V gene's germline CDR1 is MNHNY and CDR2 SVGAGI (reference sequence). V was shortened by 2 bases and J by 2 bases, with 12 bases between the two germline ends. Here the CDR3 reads CASSYDSRGQETQYF. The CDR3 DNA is TGTGCCAGCAGTTACGATAGCAGGGGACAAGAGACCCAGTACTTC.

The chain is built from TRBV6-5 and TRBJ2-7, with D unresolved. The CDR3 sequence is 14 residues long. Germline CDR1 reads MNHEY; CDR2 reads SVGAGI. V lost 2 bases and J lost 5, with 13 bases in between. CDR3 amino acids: CASSYRPPPHEQYF. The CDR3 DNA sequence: TGTGCCAGCAGTTACCGGCCTCCCCCCCACGAGCAGTACTTC.

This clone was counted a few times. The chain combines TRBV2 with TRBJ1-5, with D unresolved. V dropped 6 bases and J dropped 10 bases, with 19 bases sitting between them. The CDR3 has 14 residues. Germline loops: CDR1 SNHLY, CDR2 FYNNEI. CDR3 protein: CASRAGPIQHPQHF. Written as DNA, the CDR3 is TGTGCCAGCAGAGCCGGGCCCATTCAACATCCCCAGCATTTT.